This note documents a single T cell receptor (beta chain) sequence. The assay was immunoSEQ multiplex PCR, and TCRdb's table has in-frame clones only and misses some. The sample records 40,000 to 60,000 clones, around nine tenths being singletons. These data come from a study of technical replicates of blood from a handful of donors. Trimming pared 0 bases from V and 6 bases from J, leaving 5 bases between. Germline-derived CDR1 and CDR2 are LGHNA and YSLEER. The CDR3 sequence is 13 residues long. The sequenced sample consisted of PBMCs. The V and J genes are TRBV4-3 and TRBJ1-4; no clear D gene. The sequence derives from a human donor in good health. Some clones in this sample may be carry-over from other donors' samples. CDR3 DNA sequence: TGCGCCAGCAGCCAAGATCACTATGAAAAACTGTTTTTT. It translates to CASSQDHYEKLFF.